This T cell receptor beta chain was profiled in a study of shared clonotypes between healthy human individuals. Overall study results and limits: A handful of donors shared approximately 5% of their naive CD4 clonotypes. Generation of non-shared clonotypes was less probable than generation of clonotypes shared by all four donors.

The CDR3 runs 16 residues. V was trimmed by 4 bases and J by 4 bases, leaving 18 bases between them. Germline V CDR1 and CDR2: MNHNS, SASEGT. Produced via immunoSEQ multiplex PCR; TCRdb's table is partial and in-frame only. This table has 2 million to 2.5 million clones, around 90% appearing once. Every donor, a Caucasian adult, lived in Nashville, Tennessee. For this clone: Its specificity is unknown.

Source material: naive CD4+ T cells from PBMCs. Indicated subset: CD45RA+ positively selected. The chain links TRBV6-1 to TRBJ2-3; the D gene is possibly TRBD1 (6 bases). This receptor was obtained from a man between 18 and 29 years old in good health. Some clones in this sample may be carry-over from other donors' samples. This CDR3 reads CASSAKGHNRADTQYF. As DNA, the CDR3 is TGTGCCAGCAGTGCGAAGGGACACAACCGGGCAGATACGCAGTATTTT.